These 10 T cell receptor beta chains were all obtained from the same sample, sequenced in a study of blood T cells in healthy people across ages. Combining a sample-barcoded 5' primer with a J-beta primer mix, a second PCR ran for roughly 7 to 12 cycles. TCRdb reprocessed the 5' RACE reads with MiXCR, giving one entry per CDR3 protein. The data contain about 690,000 distinct CDR3 sequences, around two fifths of them seen just once; the ten biggest clones take up roughly 30%. Material for sequencing was blood. These receptors were obtained from a man older than 75 in good health.

V gene TRBV24-1 combines with J gene TRBJ1-2; D is unresolved. Germline V lookup: CDR1 KGHDR, CDR2 SFDVKD. V lost 6 bases and J lost 0, with 13 bases in between. CDR3 length: 15 residues. CDR3 nucleotides: TGTGCCACCAGTCGACGAATCGCTCCTAACTATGGCTACACCTTC. Its protein is CATSRRIAPNYGYTF.

This chain uses TRBV20-1 with TRBJ2-5; tentatively, D is TRBD2 (7 bases). The DNA end is a closer match to TRBJ2-7, so the J assignment may be wrong. The CDR3 consists of 13 residues. Germline assignment: CDR1 DFQATT and CDR2 SNEGSKA (reference sequence). The CDR3 spells CSALGGDDYEQYF. DNA for the CDR3: TGCAGTGCGTTAGGGGGGGACGACTACGAGCAGTACTTC.

V usage is TRBV6-1 and J usage is TRBJ2-1; no firm D call. Germline V gives CDR1 MNHNS, CDR2 SASEGT. The CDR3 is 13 residues long. Trimming pared 4 bases from V and 4 bases from J, leaving 8 bases between. The CDR3 DNA reads as TGTGCCAGCAGTGCGACGGAATACAATGAGCAGTTCTTC. Its protein product is CASSATEYNEQFF.

Comment on this clonotype: At one boundary the junction diverges from the germline segment, which might be a read error. The genes are TRBV10-2 and TRBJ2-3; D gene ambiguous. The CDR3 is 14 amino acids. Germline V gene sequence: CDR1 WSHSY, CDR2 SAAADI. The CDR3 DNA reads TGCGCCAGCAGTGTGGCAGGCCTCACAGATGCGCAGTATTTT. It specifies CASSVAGLTDAQYF.

This clonotype was seen more than once but under ten times. This chain connects TRBV11-2 to TRBJ1-1, with D hard to call. Per germline, CDR1 SGHAT and CDR2 FQNNGV. This CDR3 is 15 amino acids long. V was trimmed by 5 bases and J by 0 bases, leaving 13 bases between them. CDR3: CASSLLGNLNTEAFF. CDR3 bases: TGTGCCAGCAGCCTCCTCGGGAACTTGAACACTGAAGCTTTCTTT.

The chain has TRBV7-6 and TRBJ2-7, with 10 bases matching TRBD2. The CDR3 runs 15 residues. Per the germline V gene, CDR1 is SGHVS and CDR2 is FNYEAQ. Trimming removed 5 bases from V and 2 bases from J; junction bases left unmatched: 6. The CDR3 DNA sequence: TGTGCCAGCAGCCCCGGGACTAGCGTAACCTACGAGCAGTACTTC. Its protein product is CASSPGTSVTYEQYF.

The rearrangement joins TRBV28 to TRBJ2-7, with 8 bases fitting TRBD2. Germline lookup yields CDR1 MDHEN and CDR2 SYDVKM. CDR3 size: 15 residues. With V trimmed by 2 bases and J by 2 bases, 5 bases remained unmatched. The CDR3 sequence is CASSLGGRLAYEQYF. The CDR3 DNA sequence: TGTGCCAGCAGTTTAGGCGGGAGGTTAGCCTACGAGCAGTACTTC.

The sample holds a few counts of this clonotype. The rearrangement uses TRBV7-2 and TRBJ1-5; TRBD1 is a possible D gene (6 bases). CDR3 length: 20 residues. Germline loops: CDR1 SGHTA, CDR2 FQGNSA. V lost 5 bases and J lost 1, with 27 bases in between. CDR3 DNA: TGTGCCAGCAGCCTCTTTGGGGGCGACGGACGGGGATTGAGCAATCAGCCCCAGCATTTT. This gives the protein CASSLFGGDGRGLSNQPQHF.

This clonotype came up a few times. The V and J genes are TRBV12-3 or TRBV12-4 and TRBJ2-7; 11 nucleotides agree with TRBD1. The V segment lost 5 bases and the J segment 1 base; nucleotides outside the gene matches: 13. CDR3 size: 18 residues. CDR3 sequence reads: CASSPLVGTGGRSYEQYF. In DNA, the CDR3 is TGTGCCAGCAGTCCCCTAGTAGGGACAGGGGGACGGTCCTACGAGCAGTACTTC.

There are a few counts of this clonotype. V is TRBV20-1 and J is TRBJ2-3, with 7 bases matching TRBD2. V shed 1 base and J 2 bases; nucleotides not matched to a gene: 9. This CDR3 contains 16 residues. Germline assignment: CDR1 DFQATT and CDR2 SNEGSKA (reference sequence). CDR3 bases: TGCAGTGCTAGAGGGCTAGCGGAATTTGACACAGATACGCAGTATTTT. Protein product: CSARGLAEFDTDTQYF.